This TCR beta chain comes out of a study of CD8+CD57+ T cells in acquired aplastic anemia. Sequencing involved patients with CD8+CD57+ cell expansion previously shown by flow cytometry. Receipt of therapy had not occurred in any patient by the time of blood sampling. There are a few counts of this clonotype. TCR beta VDJ combinations and CDR3 sequences were profiled from genomic DNA. Each CDR3 protein is one row after TCRdb ran MiXCR on the reads. The table records some 150,000 distinct CDR3 sequences, about 64% of them present only once. Sequences were obtained from sorted CD4+, CD8+, or CD8+CD57+ T cells (not recorded which) from PBMCs. This TCR was recovered from a human donor with aplastic anemia.

The CDR3 DNA is TGCAGCGTGGGTACCGACAGGGCGGAGAAGACCCAGTACTTC. Protein sequence: CSVGTDRAEKTQYF. The genes are TRBV29-1 and TRBJ2-5; TRBD1 matches 7 bases. V shed 6 bases and J 6 bases; nucleotides not matched to a gene: 13. Germline CDR1 is SQVTM and CDR2 is ANQGSEA. This CDR3 region has 14 residues.